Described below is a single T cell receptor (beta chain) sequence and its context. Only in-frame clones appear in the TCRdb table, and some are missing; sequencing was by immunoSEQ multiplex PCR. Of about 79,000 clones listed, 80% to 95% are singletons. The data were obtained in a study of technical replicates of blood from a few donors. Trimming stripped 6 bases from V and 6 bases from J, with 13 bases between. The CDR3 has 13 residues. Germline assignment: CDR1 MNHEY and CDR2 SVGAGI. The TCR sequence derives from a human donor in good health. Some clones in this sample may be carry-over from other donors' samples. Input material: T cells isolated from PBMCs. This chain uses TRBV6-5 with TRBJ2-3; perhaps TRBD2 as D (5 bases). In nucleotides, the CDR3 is TGTGCCAGCAGCCCTATGGGCGGGGATACGCAGTATTTT. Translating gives CASSPMGGDTQYF.